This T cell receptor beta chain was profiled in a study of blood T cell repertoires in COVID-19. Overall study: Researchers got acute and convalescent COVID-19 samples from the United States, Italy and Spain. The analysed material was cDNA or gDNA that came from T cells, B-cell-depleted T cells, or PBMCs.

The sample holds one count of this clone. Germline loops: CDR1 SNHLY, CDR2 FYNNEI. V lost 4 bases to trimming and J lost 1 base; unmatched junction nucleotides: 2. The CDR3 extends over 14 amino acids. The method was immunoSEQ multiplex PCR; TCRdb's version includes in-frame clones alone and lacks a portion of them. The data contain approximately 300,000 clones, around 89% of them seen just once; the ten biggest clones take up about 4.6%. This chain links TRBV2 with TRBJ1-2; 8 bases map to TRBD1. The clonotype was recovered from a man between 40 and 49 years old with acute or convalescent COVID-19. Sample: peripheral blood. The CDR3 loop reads CASSGQGINYGYTF. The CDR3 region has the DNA TGTGCCAGCAGTGGACAGGGGATTAACTATGGCTACACCTTC. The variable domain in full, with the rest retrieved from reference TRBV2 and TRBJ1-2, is EPEVTQTPSHQVTQMGQEVILRCVPISNHLYFYWYRQILGQKVEFLVSFYNNEISEKSEIFDDQFSVERPDGSNFTLKIRSTKLEDSAMYFCASSGQGINYGYTFGSGTRLTVV.